The source of this T cell receptor beta chain is a study of long-term antiretroviral therapy in people with HIV. Findings of the study overall: Blood dates from the mid-2000s to the late 2010s, possibly under older ART regimens. Diversity went up after ART and still fell short of transplant donor controls.

An immunoSEQ assay, version v3.0, was performed at survey level. Sequenced by immunoSEQ multiplex PCR; TCRdb stores in-frame clones only, minus some. The sample yields some 16,000 clones, 85% seen once. J was trimmed by 4 bases and V by 1 base; bases with no gene match: 7. The CDR3 consists of 17 residues. The germline V gene encodes CDR1 SGHAT and CDR2 FQNNGV. About this clone itself: The antigen is undetermined.

This specimen was unsorted PBMCs, taken 0.5 years after starting antiretroviral therapy. This chain uses TRBV11-2 with TRBJ2-1; 10 bases line up with TRBD2. The TCR was taken from a woman aged 35 to 49 with HIV. In DNA, the CDR3 is TGTGCCAGCAGCTTAGGTTCCGGACTAGCGGTTTACAATGAGCAGTTCTTC. The encoded protein is CASSLGSGLAVYNEQFF.